The TCR beta chain under discussion was sequenced for a study of Ad26.COV2.S vaccination and SARS-CoV-2 variants. On the study more broadly: Once or twice, 56 days apart, Ad26.COV2.S was delivered intramuscularly.

Points on this clone: Its specificity is unknown.

Treatment given: approximately 18 received Ad26.COV2.S at low or high dose, single or two shots; about 5 received placebo; per-sample allocation not given. Each sample was drawn 63 days after the first injection (of vaccine or placebo). General study results and limits: Breadth of non-spike TCRs did not differ between vaccinees and placebo recipients. A substantial breadth of spike-specific CD8+ and CD4+ T cell responses after vaccination has been reported.

Using immunoSEQ multiplex PCR, the repertoire was profiled, and TCRdb retains in-frame clones only, with some absent. The table includes fewer than 300,000 clones, about 87% detected once. Per the germline V gene, CDR1 is SGDLS and CDR2 is YYNGEE. V was clipped by 0 bases and J by 4 bases, with 13 bases between them. The length of the CDR3 is 16 residues. The sample was peripheral blood, taken in a trial of Ad26.COV2.S vaccine versus placebo. The TCR sequence derives from a person aged 18-60 years who received the Ad26.COV2.S COVID-19 vaccine or a placebo. The J gene is TRBJ1-4, the V gene TRBV9, with a weak D call TRBD1 (6 bases). The CDR3 is CASSVGRGHNNEKLFF. DNA of the CDR3: TGTGCCAGCAGCGTAGGCAGGGGACACAATAATGAAAAACTGTTTTTT.